This record covers a single TCR beta chain. Its antigen is unknown. One base away there is no much larger clone; base qualities are not given. The data were obtained in a study of blood T cell repertoires in COVID-19 (dated by TCRdb to the early 2020s). Broadly, across the study: Collaborator samples came from the United States, Italy and Spain and covered acute and convalescent phases of COVID-19. The samples were drawn from the first 160 participants of the ongoing ImmuneRACE study and from under 1,500 subjects provided by 6 global collaborators. The repertoires were released in a freely available public database meant as a resource for research on the immune response to SARS-CoV-2. The prospective study material was composed of cDNA or gDNA derived from T cells, B-cell-depleted T cells, or PBMCs. A de-identified subject ID, COVID-19 status, age in years and sex were almost always included in the sample metadata. Deeply sampled blood TCRbeta repertoires from subjects exposed to, actively infected with, or recovered from COVID-19 were included in the dataset. Where available, HLA class I and class II types were obtained from metadata supplied by the sample provider rather than from assay-based typing. Summary of the overall study and its limitations: Clinical and demographic metadata were provided uncurated, with the amount varying by source and participant.

Each collaborating institution followed its own protocols to collect whole blood in K2EDTA tubes. For TCRbeta analysis, collaborator samples were shipped as frozen whole blood, as isolated PBMCs, or as DNA extracted from either sample type. TCRbeta CDR3 regions were amplified from genomic DNA using the immunoSEQ Assay, a bias-controlled multiplex PCR. The study's own analysis went as follows. Nucleated cell counts per sample were estimated from amplification of reference gene primers within the assay. To quantify the absolute abundance of each unique TCRbeta CDR3 rearrangement, sequence reads were collapsed and filtered. For each sample, productive Simpson clonality was calculated by taking the square root of Simpson's diversity index across productive rearrangements. In TCRdb, the immuneACCESS table is reduced to in-frame sequences with V and J assigned. These tables do not hold every clone; where another copy was compared, an unresolved V gene accounts for under half, and the others remain unexplained. From that table come the V and J calls and clone size; the DNA was used to work out D and trimming. The sample contains about 22,000 clones, over 70% of them found a single time. Clones ranked in the top ten supply 20% to 25% of the sample.

Germline trimming amounts to 4 bases on V and 2 bases on J, with 8 as the count of junction bases outside the gene matches. Its CDR3 holds 16 amino acids, cysteine through phenylalanine. Left in the record is the CDR3 DNA by itself, 48 bases read in frame from the first base. Sequences SGHRS (CDR1) and YFSETQ (CDR2) are obtained from the germline V gene. This TCR derives from a man older than 75 with active or convalescent COVID-19. The source material was peripheral blood. The V and J genes are TRBV5-1 and TRBJ2-3; 9 nucleotides in the junction match TRBD1. The nucleotide sequence is TGCGCCAGCAGCGTAGGACAGGGGTTTGCCACAGATACGCAGTATTTT. This translates into CASSVGQGFATDTQYF.